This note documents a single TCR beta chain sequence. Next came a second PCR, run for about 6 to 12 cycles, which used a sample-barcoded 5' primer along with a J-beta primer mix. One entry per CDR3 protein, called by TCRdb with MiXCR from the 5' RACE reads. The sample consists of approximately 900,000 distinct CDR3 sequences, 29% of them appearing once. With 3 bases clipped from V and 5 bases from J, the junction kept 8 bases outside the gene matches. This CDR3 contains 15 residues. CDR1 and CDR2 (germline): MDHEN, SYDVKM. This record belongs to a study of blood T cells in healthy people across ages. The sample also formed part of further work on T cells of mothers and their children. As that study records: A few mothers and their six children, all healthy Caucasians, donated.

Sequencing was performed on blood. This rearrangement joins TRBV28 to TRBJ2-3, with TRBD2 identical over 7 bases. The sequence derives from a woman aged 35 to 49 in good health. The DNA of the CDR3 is TGTGCCAGCAGTTTGGGGAGCGGGGACCAAGATACGCAGTATTTT. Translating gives CASSLGSGDQDTQYF.